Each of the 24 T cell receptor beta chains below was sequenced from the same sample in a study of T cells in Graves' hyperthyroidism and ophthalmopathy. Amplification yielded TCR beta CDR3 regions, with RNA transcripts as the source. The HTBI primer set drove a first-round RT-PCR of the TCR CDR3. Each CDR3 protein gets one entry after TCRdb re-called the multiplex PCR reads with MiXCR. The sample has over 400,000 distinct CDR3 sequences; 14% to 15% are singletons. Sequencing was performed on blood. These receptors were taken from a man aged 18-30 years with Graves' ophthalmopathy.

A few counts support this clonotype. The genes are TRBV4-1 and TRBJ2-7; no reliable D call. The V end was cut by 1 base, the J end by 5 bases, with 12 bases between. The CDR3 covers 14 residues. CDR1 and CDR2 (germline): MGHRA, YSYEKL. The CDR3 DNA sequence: TGCGCCAGCAGCCAAGGCGCAAAGGGCAACGAGCAGTACTTC. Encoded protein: CASSQGAKGNEQYF.

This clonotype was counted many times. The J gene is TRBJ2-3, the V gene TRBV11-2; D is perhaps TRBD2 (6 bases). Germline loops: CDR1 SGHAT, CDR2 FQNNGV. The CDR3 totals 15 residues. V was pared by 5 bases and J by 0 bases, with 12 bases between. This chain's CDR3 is CASSAGQSSTDTQYF. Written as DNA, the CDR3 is TGTGCCAGCAGCGCGGGGCAGTCTAGCACAGATACGCAGTATTTT. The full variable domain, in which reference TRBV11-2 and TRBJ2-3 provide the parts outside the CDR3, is EAGVAQSPRYKIIEKRQSVAFWCNPISGHATLYWYQQILGQGPKLLIQFQNNGVVDDSQLPKDRFSAERLKGVDSTLKIQPAKLEDSAVYLCASSAGQSSTDTQYFGPGTRLTVL.

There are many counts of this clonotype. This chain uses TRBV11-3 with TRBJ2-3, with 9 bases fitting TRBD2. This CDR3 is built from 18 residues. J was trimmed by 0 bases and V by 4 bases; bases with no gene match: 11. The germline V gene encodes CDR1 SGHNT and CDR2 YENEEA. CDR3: CASSSIAGGVTSTDTQYF. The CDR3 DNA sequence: TGTGCCAGCAGCTCCATTGCGGGGGGGGTAACCAGCACAGATACGCAGTATTTT.

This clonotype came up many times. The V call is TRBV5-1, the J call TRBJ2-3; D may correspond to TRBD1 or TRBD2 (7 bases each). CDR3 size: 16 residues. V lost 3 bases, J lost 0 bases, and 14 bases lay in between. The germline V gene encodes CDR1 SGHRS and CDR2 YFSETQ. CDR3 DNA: TGCGCCAGCAGCTCGGGGGGACAGTCTAGCACAGATACGCAGTATTTT. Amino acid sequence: CASSSGGQSSTDTQYF.

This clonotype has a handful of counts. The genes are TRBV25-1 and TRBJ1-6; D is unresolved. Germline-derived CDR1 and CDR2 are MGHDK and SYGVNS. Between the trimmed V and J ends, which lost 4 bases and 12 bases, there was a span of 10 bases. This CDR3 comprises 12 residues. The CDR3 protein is CASSGVRGPLHF. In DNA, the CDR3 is TGTGCCAGCAGTGGGGTCCGGGGACCCCTCCACTTT.

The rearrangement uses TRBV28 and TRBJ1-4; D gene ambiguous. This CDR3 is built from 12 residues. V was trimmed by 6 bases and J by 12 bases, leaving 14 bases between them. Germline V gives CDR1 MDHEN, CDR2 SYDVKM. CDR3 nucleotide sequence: TGTGCCAGCAGCGGACGGTTGTTAGAACTGTTTTTT. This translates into CASSGRLLELFF.

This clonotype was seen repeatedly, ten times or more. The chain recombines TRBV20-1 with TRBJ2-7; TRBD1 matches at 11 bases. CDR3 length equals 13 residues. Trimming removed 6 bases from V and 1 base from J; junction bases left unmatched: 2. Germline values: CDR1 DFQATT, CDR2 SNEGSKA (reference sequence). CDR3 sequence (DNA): TGCAGTGCCGGGACAGGGGGTTCCTACGAGCAGTACTTC. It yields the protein CSAGTGGSYEQYF.

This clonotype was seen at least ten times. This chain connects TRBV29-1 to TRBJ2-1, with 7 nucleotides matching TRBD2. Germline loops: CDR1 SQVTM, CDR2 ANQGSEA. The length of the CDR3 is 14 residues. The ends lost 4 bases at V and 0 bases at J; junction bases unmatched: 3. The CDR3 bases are TGCAGCGTTGCCCTAGCGGACTCCTACAATGAGCAGTTCTTC. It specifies CSVALADSYNEQFF.

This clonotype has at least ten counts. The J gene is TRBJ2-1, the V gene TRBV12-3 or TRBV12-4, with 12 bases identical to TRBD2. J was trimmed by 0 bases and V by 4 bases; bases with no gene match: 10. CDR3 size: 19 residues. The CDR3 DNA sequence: TGTGCCAGCAGTTCCGGATGGACTAGCGGGACTAGCTCCTACAATGAGCAGTTCTTC. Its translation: CASSSGWTSGTSSYNEQFF.

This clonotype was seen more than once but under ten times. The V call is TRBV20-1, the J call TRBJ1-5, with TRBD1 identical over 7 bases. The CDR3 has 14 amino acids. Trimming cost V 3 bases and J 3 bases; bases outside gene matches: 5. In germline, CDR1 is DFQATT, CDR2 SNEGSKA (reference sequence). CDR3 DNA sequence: TGCAGTGCTAGGACCGACAGGGACAATCAGCCCCAGCATTTT. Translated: CSARTDRDNQPQHF.

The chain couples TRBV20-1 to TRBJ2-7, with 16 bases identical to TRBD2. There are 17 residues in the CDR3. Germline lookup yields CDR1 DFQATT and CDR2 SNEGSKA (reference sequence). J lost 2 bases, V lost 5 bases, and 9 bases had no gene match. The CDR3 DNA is TGCAGTGCTCCTACTACCGGGACTAGCGGGGGGGCCTACGAGCAGTACTTC. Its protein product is CSAPTTGTSGGAYEQYF.

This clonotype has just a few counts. The CDR3 loop reads CASSKTRTGELFF. The CDR3 bases are TGTGCCAGCAGCAAAACGAGGACCGGGGAGCTGTTTTTT. The chain combines TRBV5-6 with TRBJ2-2; D not certain. This CDR3 is 13 amino acids long. In germline, CDR1 is SGHDT, CDR2 YYEEEE. V lost 4 bases and J lost 5, with 9 bases in between.

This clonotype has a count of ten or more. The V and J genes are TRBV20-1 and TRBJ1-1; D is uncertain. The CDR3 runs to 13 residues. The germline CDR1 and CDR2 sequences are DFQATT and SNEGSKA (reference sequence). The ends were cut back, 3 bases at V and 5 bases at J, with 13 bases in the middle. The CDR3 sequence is CSASPPPWTEAFF. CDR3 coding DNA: TGCAGTGCTAGCCCCCCCCCGTGGACTGAAGCTTTCTTT.

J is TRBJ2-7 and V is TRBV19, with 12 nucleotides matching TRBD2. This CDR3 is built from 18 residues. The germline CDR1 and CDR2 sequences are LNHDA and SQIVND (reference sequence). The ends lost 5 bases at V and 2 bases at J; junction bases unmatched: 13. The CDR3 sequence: CASSPLPGTSGQPYEQYF. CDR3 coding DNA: TGTGCCAGTAGTCCACTCCCCGGGACTAGCGGGCAACCCTACGAGCAGTACTTC.

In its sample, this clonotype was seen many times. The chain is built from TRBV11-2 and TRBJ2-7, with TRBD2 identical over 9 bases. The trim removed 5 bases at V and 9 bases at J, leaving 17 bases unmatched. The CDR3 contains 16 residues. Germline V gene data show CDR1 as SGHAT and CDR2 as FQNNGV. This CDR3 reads CASSPRTSALTEVQYF. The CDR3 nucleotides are TGTGCCAGCAGCCCCAGGACTAGCGCCTTAACCGAGGTGCAGTACTTC. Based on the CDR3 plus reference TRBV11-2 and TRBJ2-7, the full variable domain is EAGVAQSPRYKIIEKRQSVAFWCNPISGHATLYWYQQILGQGPKLLIQFQNNGVVDDSQLPKDRFSAERLKGVDSTLKIQPAKLEDSAVYLCASSPRTSALTEVQYFGPGTRLTVT.

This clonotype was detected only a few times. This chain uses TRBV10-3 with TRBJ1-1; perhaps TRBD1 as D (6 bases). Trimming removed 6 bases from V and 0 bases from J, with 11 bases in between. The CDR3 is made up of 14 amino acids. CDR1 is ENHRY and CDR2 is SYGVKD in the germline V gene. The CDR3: CAIRRQDMNTEAFF. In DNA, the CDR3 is TGTGCCATCAGAAGACAGGATATGAACACTGAAGCTTTCTTT.

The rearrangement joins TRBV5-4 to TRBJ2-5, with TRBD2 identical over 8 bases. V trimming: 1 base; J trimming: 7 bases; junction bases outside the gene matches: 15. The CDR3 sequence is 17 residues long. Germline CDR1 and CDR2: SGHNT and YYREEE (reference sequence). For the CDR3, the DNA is TGTGCCAGCAGCTTGAGTGTTATCGTTAGCGGGACGGTGACCCAGTACTTC. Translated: CASSLSVIVSGTVTQYF.

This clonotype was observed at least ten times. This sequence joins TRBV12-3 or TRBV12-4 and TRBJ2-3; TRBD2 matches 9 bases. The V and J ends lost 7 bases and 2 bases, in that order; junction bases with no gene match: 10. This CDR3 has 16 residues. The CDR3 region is CASTPSLAGITDTQYF. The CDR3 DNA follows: TGTGCCAGCACCCCGTCTCTAGCGGGGATCACAGATACGCAGTATTTT.

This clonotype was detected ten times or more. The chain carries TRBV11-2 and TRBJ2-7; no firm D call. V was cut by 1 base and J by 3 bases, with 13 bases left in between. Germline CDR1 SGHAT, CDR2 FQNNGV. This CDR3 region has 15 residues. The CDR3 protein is CASSLGVYKNYEQYF. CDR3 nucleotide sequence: TGTGCCAGCAGCTTAGGGGTCTACAAGAACTACGAGCAGTACTTC.

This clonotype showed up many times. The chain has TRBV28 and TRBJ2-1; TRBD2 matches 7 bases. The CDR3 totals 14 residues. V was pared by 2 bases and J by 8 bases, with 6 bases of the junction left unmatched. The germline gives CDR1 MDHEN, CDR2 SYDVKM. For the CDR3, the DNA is TGTGCCAGCAGTTTAGGTGGGAGGGCCGATGAGCAGTTCTTC. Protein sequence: CASSLGGRADEQFF.

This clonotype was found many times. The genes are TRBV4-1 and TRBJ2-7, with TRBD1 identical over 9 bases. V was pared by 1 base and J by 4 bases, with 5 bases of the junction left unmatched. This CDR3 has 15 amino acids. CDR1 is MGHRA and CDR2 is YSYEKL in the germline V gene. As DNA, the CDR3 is TGCGCCAGCAGCCAAGGTGGGACAGGGCGGTACGAGCAGTACTTC. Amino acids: CASSQGGTGRYEQYF.

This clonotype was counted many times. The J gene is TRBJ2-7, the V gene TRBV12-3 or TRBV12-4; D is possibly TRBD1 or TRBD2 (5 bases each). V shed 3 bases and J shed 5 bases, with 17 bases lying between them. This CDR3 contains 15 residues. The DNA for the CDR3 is TGTGCCAGCAGTTTCCGGGGACCCGGTGTCGACGAGCAGTACTTC. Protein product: CASSFRGPGVDEQYF.

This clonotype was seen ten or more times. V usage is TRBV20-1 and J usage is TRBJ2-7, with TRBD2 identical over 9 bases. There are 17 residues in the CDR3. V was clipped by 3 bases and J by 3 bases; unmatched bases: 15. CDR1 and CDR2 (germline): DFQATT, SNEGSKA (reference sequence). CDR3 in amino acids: CSASPGLAGALHYEQYF. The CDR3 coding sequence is TGCAGTGCTAGCCCGGGACTAGCTGGGGCGCTACACTACGAGCAGTACTTC.

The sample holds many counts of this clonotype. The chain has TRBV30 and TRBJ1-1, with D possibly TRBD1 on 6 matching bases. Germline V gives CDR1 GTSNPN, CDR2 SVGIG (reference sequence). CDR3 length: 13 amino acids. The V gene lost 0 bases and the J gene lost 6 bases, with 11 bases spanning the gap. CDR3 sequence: CAWSVRGASEAFF. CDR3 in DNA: TGTGCCTGGAGTGTAAGGGGGGCCTCTGAAGCTTTCTTT.